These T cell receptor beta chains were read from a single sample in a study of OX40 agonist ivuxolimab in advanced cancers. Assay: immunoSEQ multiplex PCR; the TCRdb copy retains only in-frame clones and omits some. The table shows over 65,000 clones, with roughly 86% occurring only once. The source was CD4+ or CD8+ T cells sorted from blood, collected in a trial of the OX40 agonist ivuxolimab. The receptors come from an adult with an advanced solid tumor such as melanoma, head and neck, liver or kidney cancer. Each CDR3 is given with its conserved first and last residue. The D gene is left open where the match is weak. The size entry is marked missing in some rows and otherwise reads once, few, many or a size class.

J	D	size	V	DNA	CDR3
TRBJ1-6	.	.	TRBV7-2	TGTGCCAGCAGCTTAGATTTCGCAGGGGCAAATTCACCCCTCCACTTT	CASSLDFAGANSPLHF
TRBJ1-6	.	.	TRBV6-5	TGTGCCAGCAAGAGGGACGCGTCTAGTTCACCCCTCCACTTT	CASKRDASSSPLHF
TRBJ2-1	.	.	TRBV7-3	TGTGCCAGCAGTAGGGCCAGCTCCTACAATGAGCAGTTCTTC	CASSRASSYNEQFF
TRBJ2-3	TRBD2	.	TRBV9	TGTGCCAGCAGCCTCAGACTAGCGGGGACCGATAGCACAGATACGCAGTATTTT	CASSLRLAGTDSTDTQYF
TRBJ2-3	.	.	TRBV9	TGTGCCAGCAGCGTAGTGGAAGATACGCAGTATTTT	CASSVVEDTQYF
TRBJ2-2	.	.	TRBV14	TGTGCCAGCAGCCAAGTCGCCGGGACGGCAAACACCGGGGAGCTGTTTTTT	CASSQVAGTANTGELFF
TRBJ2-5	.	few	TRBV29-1	TGCAGCGTTGCCGATCCTACCCAGTACTTC	CSVADPTQYF
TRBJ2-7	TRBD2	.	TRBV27	TGTGCCAGCAGTTTAGCGGGAGGGCCGAGGGAGCAGTACTTC	CASSLAGGPREQYF
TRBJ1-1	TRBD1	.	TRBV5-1	TGCGCCAGCAGCTTGGAGTTTTGGGACAGGGAAATTCACACTGAAGCTTTCTTT	CASSLEFWDREIHTEAFF
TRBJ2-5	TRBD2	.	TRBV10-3	TGTGCCATCAGTGCCCTAGCGGGGACACAAGAGACCCAGTACTTC	CAISALAGTQETQYF
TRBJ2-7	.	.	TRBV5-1	TGCGCCAGCAGCGCGGACAGAAGCTACGAGCAGTACTTC	CASSADRSYEQYF
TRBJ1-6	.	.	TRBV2	TGTGCCAGCAGCCTTCAGGGAGTATCCCTCCACTTT	CASSLQGVSLHF
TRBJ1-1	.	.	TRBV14	TGTGCCAGCAGCCCTTGGGGCGTGGACACTGAAGCTTTCTTT	CASSPWGVDTEAFF
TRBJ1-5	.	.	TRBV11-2	TGTGCCAGCAGCTTAGGGGAGTATCAGCCCCAGCATTTT	CASSLGEYQPQHF
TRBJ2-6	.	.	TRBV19	TGTGCCAGTAATTCAGGGCACCGCTCTGGGGCCAACGTCCTGACTTTC	CASNSGHRSGANVLTF
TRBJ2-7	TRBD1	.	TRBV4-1	TGCGCCAGCAGCCCACAGGGGGCGGGCTCCTACGAGCAGTACTTC	CASSPQGAGSYEQYF
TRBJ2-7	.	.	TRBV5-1	TGCGCCAGCAGCTTGGCCAGGTTCCCAGGCCTGTCCTACGAGCAGTACTTC	CASSLARFPGLSYEQYF
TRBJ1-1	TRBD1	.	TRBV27	TGTGCCAGCAGGAACAGGGGGCTGGACACTGAAGCTTTCTTT	CASRNRGLDTEAFF
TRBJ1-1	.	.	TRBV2	TGTGCCAGCAGGGTTTACACTGAAGCTTTCTTT	CASRVYTEAFF
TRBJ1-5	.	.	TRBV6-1	TGTGCCAGCAGGATTTGGCTGGGGAATCAGCCCCAGCATTTT	CASRIWLGNQPQHF
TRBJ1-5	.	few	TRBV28	TGTGCCGTTATGACAGGTTTTCGGCCCCAGCATTTT	CAVMTGFRPQHF
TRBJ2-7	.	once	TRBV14	TGTGCCAGCAGCCTGACACCTAGTGAGCAGTACTTC	CASSLTPSEQYF
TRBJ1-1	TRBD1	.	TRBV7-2	TGTGCCAGCAGCCAGTCCAGGACAGGGGATTCTGAAGCTTTCTTT	CASSQSRTGDSEAFF
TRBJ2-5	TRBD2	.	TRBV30	TGTGCCTGGAGTTGGAAGGGAGGGCCAGGAGAGACCCAGTACTTC	CAWSWKGGPGETQYF
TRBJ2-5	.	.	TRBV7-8	TGTGCCAGCAGCTTTTCGTACCAAGAGACCCAGTACTTC	CASSFSYQETQYF
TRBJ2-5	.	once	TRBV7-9	TGTGCCAGCAGCGCGGGACGGAAAGAGACCCAGTACTTC	CASSAGRKETQYF
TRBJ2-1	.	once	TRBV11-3	TGTGCCAGCAACTCCCGGTCCTACAATGAGCAGTTCTTC	CASNSRSYNEQFF
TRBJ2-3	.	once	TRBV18	TGTGCCAGCTCACCGAGACTAGAATCTACGCAGTATTTT	CASSPRLESTQYF
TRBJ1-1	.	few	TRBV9	TGTGCCAGCAGCGAGGGGCTAAGGGGTAGTACTGAAGCTTTCTTT	CASSEGLRGSTEAFF
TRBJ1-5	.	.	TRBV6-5	TGTGCCAGCAGGGGGCTAGGGGGGCCCCAGCATTTT	CASRGLGGPQHF
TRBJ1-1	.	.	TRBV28	TGTGCCAGCAGATCCCAGGGCTCGATTACTGAAGCTTTCTTT	CASRSQGSITEAFF
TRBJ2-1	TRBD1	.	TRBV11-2	TGTGCCAGCAGCATATACGGGACAGGGAAAGGAGAGCAGTTCTTC	CASSIYGTGKGEQFF